The 20 T cell receptor beta chains listed next were all sequenced from one sample in a study of T cells in women clearing cervical HPV infection. The repertoire was sequenced with immunoSEQ multiplex PCR; TCRdb's copy has only in-frame clones and lacks some. This sample's clone table lists about 29,000 clones. The sequencing input was blood buffy coat. Source of these receptors: a woman between 18 and 69 years old with a cervical HPV16 infection that either progressed to CIN3+ or cleared (not recorded which).

As regards this clone: Coverage ceases 3 residues before the CDR3 finishes, and the germline J gene fills in the end. The rearrangement joins TRBV6-4 to TRBJ2-3; 12 bases fit TRBD2. Germline values: CDR1 MRHNA, CDR2 SNTAGT. J gave up 7 bases and V 5 bases, and 4 bases lay outside the gene matches. The CDR3 runs to 14 residues. Here the CDR3 reads CASSRTSGAHTQYF. The CDR3 bases that were read are TGTGCCAGCAGTCGGACTAGCGGGGCTCATACG.

Points on this clone: The sequence runs out 3 residues before the end of the CDR3; the remainder is reconstructed from the germline J gene. This rearrangement joins TRBV7-8 to TRBJ2-5, with no clear D. Germline CDR1 SGHVS, CDR2 FQNEAQ. CDR3 length equals 11 residues. Deletions cut 3 bases from V and 3 bases from J, with 2 bases between. The sequenced part of the CDR3 DNA is TGTGCCAGCAGCTTTAAAGAGACC. This sequence encodes CASSFKET. The whole CDR3 reads CASSFKETQYF.

As for this clone: The read comes to an end 3 residues before the CDR3 does, leaving the germline J gene to fill in the end. The chain is built from TRBV4-1 and TRBJ2-1; D unresolved. V was pared by 1 base and J by 8 bases, with 9 bases between. Germline V lookup: CDR1 MGHRA, CDR2 YSYEKL. The CDR3 has 13 residues. CDR3 in amino acids: CASSQAGGYEQFF. CDR3 bases read: TGCGCCAGCAGCCAAGCCGGCGGCTATGAG.

As regards this clone: The CDR3 goes on 3 residues after the read ends, and that part is filled in from the germline J gene. The V and J genes are TRBV5-1 and TRBJ1-1; TRBD1 agrees at 7 bases. Germline CDR1 is SGHRS and CDR2 is YFSETQ. V shed 0 bases, J shed 5 bases, and the junction held 7 bases outside the gene matches. There are 15 residues in the CDR3. The CDR3 sequence: CASSLGQGGGTEAFF. CDR3 DNA (partial): TGCGCCAGCAGCTTGGGACAGGGAGGCGGGACTGAA.

As regards this clone: The read finishes 3 residues shy of the CDR3 end, and the germline J gene is used to complete it. This rearrangement joins TRBV2 to TRBJ1-4; 8 positions agree with TRBD1. The CDR3 spans 15 residues. V shed 4 bases, J shed 0 bases, and the junction held 1 base outside the gene matches. Per the germline V gene, CDR1 is SNHLY and CDR2 is FYNNEI. Partial CDR3 DNA: TGTGCCAGCAGTGCGGGACAGGCAACTAATGAAAAA. This translates into CASSAGQATNEK. The CDR3, in full, reads CASSAGQATNEKLFF.

With regard to this clone: The CDR3 extends 3 residues past the end of the read, so its final part is completed from the germline J gene. The chain recombines TRBV2 with TRBJ2-4; TRBD1 aligns across 9 bases. CDR1 and CDR2 (germline): SNHLY, FYNNEI. The length of the CDR3 is 16 residues. J gave up 3 bases and V 4 bases, and 7 bases lay outside the gene matches. The CDR3 bases that were read are TGTGCCAGCAGTGGAGGGACAGGGATAGACAAAAACATT. This gives the protein CASSGGTGIDKNI. The CDR3, in full, reads CASSGGTGIDKNIQYF. Looking up the rest from reference TRBV2 and TRBJ2-4 gives the full variable domain: EPEVTQTPSHQVTQMGQEVILRCVPISNHLYFYWYRQILGQKVEFLVSFYNNEISEKSEIFDDQFSVERPDGSNFTLKIRSTKLEDSAMYFCASSGGTGIDKNIQYFGAGTRLSVL.

Concerning this clone itself: The read terminates 3 residues ahead of where the CDR3 ends, so the germline J gene completes it. The V call is TRBV18, the J call TRBJ2-2, with D possibly TRBD2 on 6 matching bases. CDR1 is KGHSH and CDR2 is LQKENI in the germline V gene. The CDR3 consists of 14 residues. Trimming removed 3 bases at V and 7 bases at J, with 12 bases between. CDR3 in amino acids: CASSPSLDYGELFF. The sequenced CDR3 bases are TGTGCCAGCTCACCCAGTTTGGACTACGGGGAG.

Comment on this clone: The CDR3 is cut off 3 residues early in the read; its end comes from the germline J gene. This chain joins TRBV19 and TRBJ2-7, with 9 bases fitting TRBD1. CDR1 and CDR2 (germline): LNHDA, SQIVND (reference sequence). V lost 6 bases to trimming and J lost 3 bases; unmatched junction nucleotides: 0. The CDR3 has 12 residues. The CDR3 spells CASRGQGYEQYF. The part of the CDR3 DNA that was read is TGTGCCAGTAGGGGACAGGGCTACGAG.

For this clone: The read is 3 residues too short to cover the CDR3 end, so that end is filled in from the germline J gene. This sequence joins TRBV30 and TRBJ1-2, with 7 bases that match TRBD1. The CDR3 runs to 10 residues. The junction had 2 bases not matched to a gene; V was cut back by 6 bases and J by 7 bases. Germline CDR1 is GTSNPN and CDR2 is SVGIG (reference sequence). CDR3 bases read: TGTGCCTGTGGACAGGCTGGC. Its translation: CACGQAG. The entire CDR3 protein is CACGQAGYTF.

About this clone: The read gets to within 3 residues of the CDR3 end, and the germline J gene fills in the rest. The rearrangement links TRBV7-2 to TRBJ1-2; 7 nucleotides agree with TRBD1. V trimming: 5 bases; J trimming: 2 bases; junction bases outside the gene matches: 2. This CDR3 contains 13 residues. Per germline, CDR1 SGHTA and CDR2 FQGNSA. The CDR3: CASSPRGNYGYTF. The CDR3 DNA, read in part, is TGTGCCAGCAGCCCCAGGGGGAACTATGGC.

Comment on this clone: The sequence runs out 3 residues before the end of the CDR3; the remainder is reconstructed from the germline J gene. This chain links TRBV7-9 with TRBJ2-4, with D maybe TRBD2 (6 bases). Per germline, CDR1 SEHNR and CDR2 FQNEAQ (reference sequence). The CDR3 is 14 residues long. CDR3 region: CASSPQRGSYGQYF. The CDR3 DNA, read in part, is TGTGCCAGCAGCCCTCAACGGGGGTCCTATGGT.

With respect to this clone: The CDR3 extends 3 residues past the end of the read, so its final part is completed from the germline J gene. The V gene is TRBV6-8, the J gene TRBJ2-5, with a tentative D call TRBD1 (5 bases). The germline CDR1 and CDR2 sequences are MNHGY and SAAAGT. V lost 2 bases to trimming and J lost 3 bases, with 13 bases between them. The CDR3 length is 15 residues. CDR3 sequence reads: CASSYDQGIEETQYF. Incomplete CDR3 DNA: TGTGCCAGCAGTTACGACCAGGGAATAGAAGAGACC.

Concerning this clone: The missing CDR3 end, 3 residues past where the read stops, is filled in from the germline J gene. The chain carries TRBV7-4 and TRBJ2-7, with 8 bases lining up with TRBD2. The V and J ends lost 3 bases and 0 bases, in that order; junction bases with no gene match: 7. The length of the CDR3 is 16 residues. Germline CDR1 and CDR2: SGHVT and SQSDAQ. The CDR3 reads CASSLGGRGDSYEQYF. CDR3 DNA (partial): TGTGCCAGCAGCTTGGGTGGGCGGGGGGACTCCTACGAG.

Notes on this clone: The sequenced fragment ends 3 residues before the CDR3 boundary, so the rest is inferred from the germline J gene. This chain connects TRBV20-1 to TRBJ1-6; 8 bases match TRBD1. After removal of 5 bases from V and 9 bases from J, the junction contained 9 bases not matched to a gene. The CDR3 contains 14 residues. The V gene's germline CDR1 is DFQATT and CDR2 SNEGSKA (reference sequence). CDR3 amino acids: CSAPTRQGRSPLHF. Incomplete CDR3 DNA: TGCAGTGCTCCTACAAGACAGGGGCGTTCACCC.

As for this clone: The read ends 3 residues shy of where the CDR3 ends; the end is completed using the germline J gene. The chain employs TRBV5-8 and TRBJ2-5, with TRBD1 matching 7 bases. V lost 4 bases to trimming and J lost 6 bases; unmatched junction nucleotides: 3. CDR3 length: 12 amino acids. Germline CDR1 reads SGHTS; CDR2 reads YDEGEE. The sequenced CDR3 bases are TGTGCCAGCAGCATGGACAGGCAGACC. Its protein is CASSMDRQT. The whole CDR3 is CASSMDRQTQYF.

About this clone: The read finishes 3 residues shy of the CDR3 end, and the germline J gene is used to complete it. The J gene is TRBJ1-2, the V gene TRBV10-3; D is possibly TRBD1 (5 bases). V was trimmed by 10 bases and J by 3 bases, leaving 15 bases between them. CDR3 length: 13 residues. The germline V gene encodes CDR1 ENHRY and CDR2 SYGVKD. The CDR3 is CATFRTGDYGYTF. The CDR3 bases that were read are TGTGCCACCTTCCGTACGGGGGACTATGGC.

Concerning this clone itself: The read is 3 residues too short to cover the CDR3 end, so that end is filled in from the germline J gene. The V and J genes are TRBV2 and TRBJ2-3; 15 bases are a match to TRBD2. J gave up 6 bases and V 10 bases, and 11 bases lay outside the gene matches. There are 16 residues in the CDR3. Germline lookup yields CDR1 SNHLY and CDR2 FYNNEI. CDR3 bases read: TGTGCCATGGCACATGGACTAGCGGGGGGGCCGGATACG. It is translated as CAMAHGLAGGPDT. The full CDR3 protein is CAMAHGLAGGPDTQYF.

To note about this clone: The CDR3 extends 3 residues past the end of the read, so its final part is completed from the germline J gene. This chain uses TRBV20-1 with TRBJ1-2; tentative D call: TRBD1 (6 bases). The V and J ends lost 4 bases and 6 bases respectively, with 15 bases between them. Germline V gene lookup returns CDR1 DFQATT and CDR2 SNEGSKA (reference sequence). This CDR3 contains 13 residues. CDR3 bases read: TGCAGTGCTATTCCAACAGGGTACGATGGC. Translation gives CSAIPTGYDG. The full CDR3 sequence reads CSAIPTGYDGYTF.

For this clone: Coverage ceases 3 residues before the CDR3 finishes, and the germline J gene fills in the end. This sequence joins TRBV6-2 or TRBV6-3 and TRBJ1-6; 8 nucleotides match TRBD1. The CDR3 totals 17 residues. V was pared by 4 bases and J by 1 base, with 6 bases of the junction left unmatched. CDR1 MNHEY and CDR2 SVGEGT come from the germline V gene. The CDR3 protein is CASSSRQGTSYNSPLHF. The sequenced part of the CDR3 DNA is TGTGCCAGCAGTTCCAGACAGGGGACATCCTATAATTCACCC.

For this clone: The CDR3 extends 3 residues past the end of the read, so its final part is completed from the germline J gene. The V call is TRBV5-1, the J call TRBJ2-2; 8 nucleotides line up with TRBD2. The V segment lost 0 bases and the J segment 3 bases; nucleotides outside the gene matches: 1. The V gene's germline CDR1 is SGHRS and CDR2 YFSETQ. This CDR3 comprises 15 residues. The sequenced part of the CDR3 DNA is TGCGCCAGCAGCTTGGCAGCGGGGGACACCGGGGAG. Its protein is CASSLAAGDTGE. The entire CDR3 protein reads CASSLAAGDTGELFF.